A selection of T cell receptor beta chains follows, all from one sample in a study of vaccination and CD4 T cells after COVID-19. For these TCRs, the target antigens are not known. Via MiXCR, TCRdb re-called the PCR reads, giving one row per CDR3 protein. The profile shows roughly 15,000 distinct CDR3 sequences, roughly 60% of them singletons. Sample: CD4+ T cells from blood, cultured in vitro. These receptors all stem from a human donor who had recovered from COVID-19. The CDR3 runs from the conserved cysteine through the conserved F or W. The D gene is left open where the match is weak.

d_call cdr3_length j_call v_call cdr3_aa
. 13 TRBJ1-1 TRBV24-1 CATRLDGNTEAFF
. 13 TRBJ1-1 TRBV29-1 CSAQTNWGTEAFF
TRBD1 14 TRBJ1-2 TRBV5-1 CASSRGRTDYGYTF
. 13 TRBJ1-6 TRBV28 CASGRADNSPLHF
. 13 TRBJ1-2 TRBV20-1 CSAVSTGRAGYTF
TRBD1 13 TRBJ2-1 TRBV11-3 CASSLTGINEQFF
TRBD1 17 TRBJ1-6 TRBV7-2 CASSQEQSGQGYSPLHF
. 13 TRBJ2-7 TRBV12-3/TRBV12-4 CASRGGPGYEQYF
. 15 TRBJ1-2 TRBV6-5 CASSYSRLANYGYTF
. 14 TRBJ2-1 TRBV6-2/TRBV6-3 CASSYSLLEDEQFF
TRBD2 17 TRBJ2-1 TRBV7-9 CASSLAQTSEGYNEQFF
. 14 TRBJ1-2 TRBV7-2 CASSFWTGNYGYTF
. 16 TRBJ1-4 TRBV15 CATSRDPAGPDEKLFF
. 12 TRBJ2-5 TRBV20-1 CSPLRESETQYF
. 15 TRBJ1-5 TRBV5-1 CAGSLEGISNQPQHF
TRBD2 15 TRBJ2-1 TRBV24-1 CATSVKLAGANEQFF
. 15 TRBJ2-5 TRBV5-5 CASSLASGSQETQYF
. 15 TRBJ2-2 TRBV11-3 CASSLGGANTGELFF
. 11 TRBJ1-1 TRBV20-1 CSARREMEAFF
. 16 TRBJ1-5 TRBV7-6 CASSLAVAGDNQPQHF
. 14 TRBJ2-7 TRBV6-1 CASTTGTGSDEQYF
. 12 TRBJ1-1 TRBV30 CAYRSMNTEAFF
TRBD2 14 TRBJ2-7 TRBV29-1 CSVGGTSGRYEQYF
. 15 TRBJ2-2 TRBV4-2 CASSQDLPSGGELFF
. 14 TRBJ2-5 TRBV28 CASNARRTQETQYF
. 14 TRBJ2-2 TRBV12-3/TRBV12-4 CASSLRSGTGELFF
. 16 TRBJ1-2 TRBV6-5 CASSYSTMGGNYGYTF
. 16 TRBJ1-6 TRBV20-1 CSARVGLDGPNSPLHF
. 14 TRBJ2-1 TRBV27 CASSLKVSRREQFF
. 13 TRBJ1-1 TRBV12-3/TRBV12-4 CASRSRWGTEAFF
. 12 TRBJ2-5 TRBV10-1 CASSASGGTQYF
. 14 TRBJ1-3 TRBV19 CASSIPREEDTIYF
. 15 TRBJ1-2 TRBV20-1 CSAGPGSSSNYGYTF
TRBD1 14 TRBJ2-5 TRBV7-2 CASSLGTGLETQYF
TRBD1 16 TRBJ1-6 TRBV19 CASRTGQGVSDSPLHF
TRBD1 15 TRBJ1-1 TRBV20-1 CSARDRGQDYTEAFF
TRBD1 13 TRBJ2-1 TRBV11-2 CASRQDRDNEQFF
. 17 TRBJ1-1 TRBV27 CASRPRGGFESGTEAFF
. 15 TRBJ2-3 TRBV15 CATSRGQVTTDTQYF
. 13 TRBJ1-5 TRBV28 CASSSRLNQPQHF
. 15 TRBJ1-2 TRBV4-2 CASSKPERTSHGYTF
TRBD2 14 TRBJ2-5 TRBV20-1 CSAHGSGTKETQYF
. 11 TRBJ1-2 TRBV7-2 CASSFLGGYTF
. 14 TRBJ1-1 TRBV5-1 CASSFGGLGTEAFF
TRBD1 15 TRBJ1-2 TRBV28 CASSFMGQGNYGYTF
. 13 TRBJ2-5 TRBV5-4 CASKEDLRETQYF
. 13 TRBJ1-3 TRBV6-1 CASHRGSGNTIYF
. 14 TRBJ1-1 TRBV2 CASSAQGRTTEAFF
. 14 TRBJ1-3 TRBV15 CATSREVTANTIYF
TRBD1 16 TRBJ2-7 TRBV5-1 CASSLAMGQGNHEQYF
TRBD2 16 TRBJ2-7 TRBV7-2 CASSLAELAGGDEQYF
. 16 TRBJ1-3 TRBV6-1 CASRARGKRSGNTIYF
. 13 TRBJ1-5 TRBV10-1 CASSRTPNQPQHF